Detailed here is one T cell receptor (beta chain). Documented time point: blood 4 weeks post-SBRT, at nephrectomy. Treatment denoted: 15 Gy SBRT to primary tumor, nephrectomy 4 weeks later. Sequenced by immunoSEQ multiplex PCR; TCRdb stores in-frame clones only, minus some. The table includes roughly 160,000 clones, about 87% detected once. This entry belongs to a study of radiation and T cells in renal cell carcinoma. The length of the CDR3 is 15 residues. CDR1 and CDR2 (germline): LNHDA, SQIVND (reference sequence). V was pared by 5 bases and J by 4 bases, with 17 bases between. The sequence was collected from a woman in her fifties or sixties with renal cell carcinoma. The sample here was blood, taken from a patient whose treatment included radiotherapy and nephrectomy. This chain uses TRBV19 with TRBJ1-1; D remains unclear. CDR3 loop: CASSDLIVVGTEAFF. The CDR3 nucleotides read TGTGCCAGTAGTGACCTTATCGTTGTGGGCACTGAAGCTTTCTTT.